The 18 T cell receptor beta chains below all came from one sample that was sequenced in a study of monozygotic twins with inflammatory bowel disease (dated by TCRdb to the late 2010s). Library prep was done by 5' RACE. The instrument was an Illumina HiSeq 2500. The reads were reprocessed in TCRdb, with one entry per CDR3 protein sequence and no accompanying DNA. The sample's own table lists around 450,000 distinct CDR3 sequences. About 2.3% of the sample goes to the ten largest clones. The sequencing sample was made of blood. These receptors were collected from a human donor with ulcerative colitis or Crohn's disease, or a healthy co-twin of an affected twin (not recorded which).

V is TRBV20-1 and J is TRBJ2-7; TCRdb calls TRBD1, which cannot be checked without DNA. The CDR3 runs to 12 residues. Germline V gene sequence: CDR1 DFQATT, CDR2 SNEGSKA (reference sequence). This chain's CDR3 is CSWAGDYYEQYF.

The chain uses TRBV20-1 and TRBJ1-1. CDR3 length: 12 amino acids. CDR1 is DFQATT and CDR2 is SNEGSKA in the germline V gene (reference sequence). The CDR3: CSARQEEGKAFF.

The V gene is TRBV28, the J gene TRBJ2-2. Looked up from germline, CDR1 is MDHEN and CDR2 is SYDVKM. This CDR3 is built from 12 residues. CDR3 in amino acids: CATGRDTGELFF. Using reference TRBV28 and TRBJ2-2 for the parts outside the CDR3, the full variable domain is DVKVTQSSRYLVKRTGEKVFLECVQDMDHENMFWYRQDPGLGLRLIYFSYDVKMKEKGDIPEGYSVSREKKERFSLILESASTNQTSMYLCATGRDTGELFFGEGSRLTVL.

The chain has TRBV7-6 and TRBJ2-2. The CDR3 contains 13 residues. Per the germline V gene, CDR1 is SGHVS and CDR2 is FNYEAQ. The CDR3 protein is CASSRVGGGELFF. Together with reference TRBV7-6 and TRBJ2-2, the CDR3 gives the full variable domain: GAGVSQSPRYKVTKRGQDVALRCDPISGHVSLYWYRQALGQGPEFLTYFNYEAQQDKSGLPNDRFSAERPEGSISTLTIQRTEQRDSAMYRCASSRVGGGELFFGEGSRLTVL.

The chain links TRBV3-1 to TRBJ2-3. CDR3 length equals 13 residues. In germline, CDR1 is LGHDT, CDR2 YNNKEL (reference sequence). The CDR3 loop is CASSQQSTDTQYF.

The CDR3 loop is CSADLTSGSVF. V and J are TRBV20-1 and TRBJ2-1; TCRdb's assignment of TRBD2 cannot be checked, as there is no DNA. Germline loops: CDR1 DFQATT, CDR2 SNEGSKA (reference sequence). This CDR3 has 11 amino acids.

The CDR3 loop is CASSRGTGLAGANVLTF. The chain carries TRBV9 and TRBJ2-6; there is no DNA to check the TCRdb D call of TRBD1. The CDR3 sequence is 17 residues long. Germline CDR1 SGDLS, CDR2 YYNGEE.

The chain links TRBV24-1 to TRBJ2-2. Germline lookup yields CDR1 KGHDR and CDR2 SFDVKD. The CDR3 has 14 amino acids. CDR3 sequence reads: CATSDFPDTGELFF.

The chain employs TRBV5-4 and TRBJ2-2; TCRdb's D call of TRBD1 is untestable without DNA. Germline-derived CDR1 and CDR2 are SGHNT and YYREEE (reference sequence). This CDR3 region has 15 residues. CDR3 sequence reads: CASSIGTGKTGELFF.

The J gene is TRBJ2-5, the V gene TRBV3-1; the TCRdb D gene call, TRBD1, has no DNA to confirm it. CDR1 is LGHDT and CDR2 is YNNKEL in the germline V gene (reference sequence). The CDR3 runs to 15 residues. CDR3 sequence: CASPVTGQGQETQYF.

This rearrangement joins TRBV4-2 to TRBJ2-3; TCRdb gives TRBD2 as the D gene, but with no DNA this cannot be confirmed. The CDR3 spans 17 residues. The germline V gene encodes CDR1 LGHNA and CDR2 YNFKEQ. Here the CDR3 reads CASSQVGTSGLTDTQYF.

The chain has TRBV7-8 and TRBJ1-3; checking the TCRdb D call of TRBD1 is not possible without DNA. The germline gives CDR1 SGHVS, CDR2 FQNEAQ. This CDR3 spans 19 amino acids. CDR3 sequence: CASTTPTGRNRGTGNTIYF.

This rearrangement joins TRBV29-1 to TRBJ1-1. The CDR3 has 11 amino acids. Per the germline V gene, CDR1 is SQVTM and CDR2 is ANQGSEA. CDR3 sequence reads: CSVEEIRRAFF. Variable domain in full (rest from reference TRBV29-1 and TRBJ1-1): SAVISQKPSRDICQRGTSLTIQCQVDSQVTMMFWYRQQPGQSLTLIATANQGSEATYESGFVIDKFPISRPNLTFSTLTVSNMSPEDSSIYLCSVEEIRRAFFGQGTRLTVV.

The chain joins TRBV7-2 to TRBJ2-3. This CDR3 has 15 amino acids. The germline V gene encodes CDR1 SGHTA and CDR2 FQGNSA. The CDR3: CASSLAGYSTDTQYF.

The gene calls are TRBV20-1 and TRBJ2-1; absent DNA, TCRdb's TRBD2 call cannot be checked. The germline CDR1 and CDR2 sequences are DFQATT and SNEGSKA (reference sequence). CDR3 length: 14 residues. The chain's CDR3 is CSAASGGPYNEQFF.

The chain joins TRBV4-1 to TRBJ2-2; TCRdb's D call of TRBD2 is untestable without DNA. The CDR3 runs 15 residues. The germline CDR1 and CDR2 sequences are MGHRA and YSYEKL. CDR3 amino acids: CASSQEKLATGELFF.

The chain couples TRBV11-2 to TRBJ2-6. The germline CDR1 and CDR2 sequences are SGHAT and FQNNGV. The CDR3 extends over 14 amino acids. CDR3 amino acids: CASDESSGANVLTF.

This chain uses TRBV18 with TRBJ1-1. Per germline, CDR1 KGHSH and CDR2 LQKENI. This CDR3 has 12 residues. The CDR3 loop reads CASSPQQTEAFF. Supplemented by reference TRBV18 and TRBJ1-1, the full variable domain reads NAGVMQNPRHLVRRRGQEARLRCSPMKGHSHVYWYRQLPEEGLKFMVYLQKENIIDESGMPKERFSAEFPKEGPSILRIQQVVRGDSAAYFCASSPQQTEAFFGQGTRLTVV.